This is a list of T cell receptor beta chains from one sample in a study of T cell responses to AZD1222 COVID-19 vaccine. The protocol was immunoSEQ multiplex PCR, while the TCRdb copy is restricted to in-frame clones and leaves out a portion. Among around 120,000 clones listed, around nine tenths were seen once. This specimen consisted of peripheral blood, obtained on day 0 of AZD1222 vaccination. All receptors come from an adult in good health. Each CDR3 is given with its conserved first and last residue. The D gene is left open where the match is weak.

d_call	j_call	v_call	cdr3_nt	cdr3_aa
NA	TRBJ2-7	TRBV5-6	TGTGCCAGCAGCTTGGAGTTGCAGGGGCTTTACGAGCAGTACTTC	CASSLELQGLYEQYF
TRBD1	TRBJ2-1	TRBV29-1	TGCAGCGTTGGTCCCGGACAGGGCTACAATGAGCAGTTCTTC	CSVGPGQGYNEQFF
TRBD1	TRBJ2-3	TRBV4-1	TGCGCCAGCAGCCCCCGGGACAGGGGGAGCACAGATACGCAGTATTTT	CASSPRDRGSTDTQYF
TRBD1	TRBJ2-2	TRBV6-5	TGTGCCAGCAGTTACTCGCCCACAGGGGGCACCGGGGAGCTGTTTTTT	CASSYSPTGGTGELFF
NA	TRBJ2-7	TRBV11-2	TGTGCCAGCAGCTTAGTTAACCCTTCTTACGACGAGCAGTACTTC	CASSLVNPSYDEQYF
TRBD2	TRBJ2-1	TRBV6-2/TRBV6-3	TGTGCCAGCAGTTACGAGGGACTAGCGGAGGACAATGAGCAGTTCTTC	CASSYEGLAEDNEQFF
NA	TRBJ1-1	TRBV5-4	TGTGCCAGCAGCTTGGCGTGGGGGAGAAACACTGAAGCTTTCTTT	CASSLAWGRNTEAFF
TRBD1	TRBJ2-5	TRBV6-5	TGTGCCAGCACCCGGGACAGGGGTCAAGAGACCCAGTACTTC	CASTRDRGQETQYF
TRBD2	TRBJ2-7	TRBV6-5	TGTGCCAGCAGTTACCGGGCGGGAGGTTCCTACGAGCAGTACTTC	CASSYRAGGSYEQYF
NA	TRBJ1-1	TRBV6-4	TGTGCCAGCAGCCCGGGTTTAGGAGCTGCTTTCTTT	CASSPGLGAAFF
TRBD2	TRBJ2-2	TRBV28	TGTGCCAGCAGTTTTCCTAGCGGGAGTTCCGGGGAGCTGTTTTTT	CASSFPSGSSGELFF
NA	TRBJ2-1	TRBV10-3	TGTGCCATCAGAGCGGCTTTACGGGAAAACAATGAGCAGTTCTTC	CAIRAALRENNEQFF
TRBD1	TRBJ2-5	TRBV6-5	TGTGCCAGCATAGGACAGGGGGCGCGAGAGACCCAGTACTTC	CASIGQGARETQYF
NA	TRBJ2-2	TRBV7-9	TGTGCCAGCAGTCCACAGGGTGCGACCGGGGAGCTGTTTTTT	CASSPQGATGELFF
NA	TRBJ1-5	TRBV7-8	TGTGCCAGCAGCTTAGCGGTCCATCGGGGCAATCAGCCCCAGCATTTT	CASSLAVHRGNQPQHF